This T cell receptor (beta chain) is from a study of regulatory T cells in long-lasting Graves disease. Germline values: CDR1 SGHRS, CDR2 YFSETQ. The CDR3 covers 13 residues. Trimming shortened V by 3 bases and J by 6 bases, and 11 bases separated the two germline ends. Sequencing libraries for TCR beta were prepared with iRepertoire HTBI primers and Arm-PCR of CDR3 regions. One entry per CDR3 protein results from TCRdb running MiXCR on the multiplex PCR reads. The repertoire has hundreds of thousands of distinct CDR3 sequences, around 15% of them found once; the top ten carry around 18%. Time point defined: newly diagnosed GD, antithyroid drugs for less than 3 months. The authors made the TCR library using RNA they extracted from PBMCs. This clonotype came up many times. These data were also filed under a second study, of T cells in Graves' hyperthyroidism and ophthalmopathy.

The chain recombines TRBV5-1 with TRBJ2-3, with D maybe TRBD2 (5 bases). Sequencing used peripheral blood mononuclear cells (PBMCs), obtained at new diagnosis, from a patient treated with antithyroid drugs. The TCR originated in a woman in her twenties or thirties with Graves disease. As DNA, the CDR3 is TGCGCCAGCAGCTCGGGGAGTTGGGATACGCAGTATTTT. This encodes CASSSGSWDTQYF.